This T cell receptor beta chain was recorded in a study of early T cells in non-severe SARS-CoV-2 infection. On the study more broadly: Sequenced bulk RNA came from whole blood that was unsorted, and chains were unpaired.

Study observations and caveats: Anti-spike CD8 specificities were favored by VDJdb matching, whose results missed private and CD4 specificities.

Only a few counts were recorded for this clonotype. The antigen remains unidentified. The length of the CDR3 is 14 residues. The V gene lost 3 bases and the J gene lost 4 bases, with 12 bases spanning the gap. Germline V lookup: CDR1 SGHNT, CDR2 YENEEA. Researchers attached unique molecular identifiers to individual cDNA molecules. TCRdb reanalysed the 5' RACE reads using MiXCR and keeps one entry per CDR3 protein. The data show 80,000 to 100,000 distinct CDR3 sequences, with about 10% seen just once and roughly 4.5% held by the top ten. The specimen comprised whole blood, sampled at baseline. V usage is TRBV11-3 and J usage is TRBJ2-5; D gene ambiguous. The source is an adult who was a healthcare worker with PCR-confirmed SARS-CoV-2 infection or an uninfected control (not recorded which). CDR3 protein: CASSLGSPGETQYF. DNA for the CDR3: TGTGCCAGCAGCTTGGGATCCCCGGGAGAGACCCAGTACTTC.